This is a list of T cell receptor beta chains from one sample in a study of shared clonotypes between healthy human individuals. The assay was immunoSEQ multiplex PCR, and TCRdb's table has in-frame clones only and misses some. The profile covers some 2 million clones, with about 95% appearing a single time and around 1.1% taken by the ten largest. The sequenced sample was naive CD8+ T cells sorted from blood. The receptors derive from a young man in good health. The CDR3 runs from the conserved cysteine through the conserved F or W. The D gene is left open where the match is weak. The size entry is marked missing in some rows and otherwise reads once, few, many or a size class.

v_gene	abundance	j_gene	d_gene	CDR3nt	CDR3aa
TRBV5-4	.	TRBJ2-3	.	TGTGCCAGCAGCTTGGAGGGACCGAGCACAGATACGCAGTATTTT	CASSLEGPSTDTQYF
TRBV27	.	TRBJ2-7	.	TGTGCCAGCAGTTTATCGGGGGACATACCAAGCCCCTACGAGCAGTACTTC	CASSLSGDIPSPYEQYF
TRBV4-1	.	TRBJ2-7	.	TGCGCCAGCAGCCGTCCTGGTCCAGGTCCCGCCCTGGGCGAGCAGTACTTC	CASSRPGPGPALGEQYF
TRBV18	.	TRBJ1-2	.	TGTGCCAGCTCACCTTCGGGACAAATCCTTTGGAACTATGGCTACACCTTC	CASSPSGQILWNYGYTF
TRBV13	.	TRBJ1-5	.	TGTGCCAGCAGCTTTTGGGGGGGCAATCAGCCCCAGCATTTT	CASSFWGGNQPQHF
TRBV27	.	TRBJ2-3	TRBD2	TGTGCCAGCAGTTTATCCCCTAGCGGGGCAGATACGCAGTATTTT	CASSLSPSGADTQYF
TRBV7-2	.	TRBJ2-4	.	TGTGCCAGCAGCCCTGGGGCAGACAAAAACATTCAGTACTTC	CASSPGADKNIQYF
TRBV10-1	.	TRBJ2-3	TRBD2	TGCGCCAGCAGTGAGTCGAGCGGGGGCGCAACAGATACGCAGTATTTT	CASSESSGGATDTQYF
TRBV4-1	.	TRBJ1-3	.	TGCGCCAGCAGCCAAGTAGGGGGGTCTGGAAACACCATATATTTT	CASSQVGGSGNTIYF
TRBV6-5	.	TRBJ2-7	.	TGTGCCAGCAGTTATGGGTGGGCAGGGGCAGCCTACGAGCAGTACTTC	CASSYGWAGAAYEQYF
TRBV29-1	.	TRBJ1-1	.	TGCAGCGTCGTTGACATGAACACTGAAGCTTTCTTT	CSVVDMNTEAFF
TRBV7-9	.	TRBJ1-2	TRBD1	TGTGCCAGCAGCTGGGGACAGGAATTAGGCTACACCTTC	CASSWGQELGYTF
TRBV9	.	TRBJ2-7	TRBD2	TGTGCCAGCAGCCCCACGGGGGGTTCCTCCTACGAGCAGTACTTC	CASSPTGGSSYEQYF
TRBV28	.	TRBJ1-4	.	TGTGCCAGCAGCCCCGGGTTCGGCAATGAAAAACTGTTTTTT	CASSPGFGNEKLFF
TRBV2	.	TRBJ2-3	.	TGTGCCAGCAGTGAGAAAATCACAGATACGCAGTATTTT	CASSEKITDTQYF
TRBV4-1	.	TRBJ2-7	.	TGCGCCAGCAGCCGGACAGCTAGCTACGAGCAGTACTTC	CASSRTASYEQYF
TRBV7-9	.	TRBJ2-3	TRBD2	TGTGCCAGCAGCTTACGCGGGGGGGCCACAGATACGCAGTATTTT	CASSLRGGATDTQYF
TRBV28	once	TRBJ2-7	.	TGTGCCAGCAGAGACCTCGGGAACGAGCAGTACTTC	CASRDLGNEQYF